One sample yielded the 15 T cell receptor beta chains listed below, sequenced in a study of tumor-infiltrating lymphocytes in primary liver carcinoma. DNA and RNA were both co-extracted from 20-30 mg of bulk tissue that had not been sorted. The investigators made TCR beta cDNA from approximately 0.5 ug total RNA, using a constant-region primer. Three rounds of nested multiplex PCR with slightly modified ARM-PCR produced TCR beta libraries. Use of TRBV1-TRBV30 forward primers with a C-beta reverse primer characterized the first two PCR rounds, which lasted approximately 11 cycles each. TCRdb redid the calling of the multiplex PCR reads with MiXCR, one entry per CDR3 protein. This sample carries 80,000 or so distinct CDR3 sequences, roughly 72% of them seen once, and the ten largest clones take 26%. The sample consisted of tumor-adjacent normal liver tissue. The receptors here all came from a man between 35 and 55 years old with primary liver carcinoma and hepatitis B virus infection.

A note on this clonotype: With a much larger clone just one base away, this may be a read error. This is likely a read error, given that the CDR3 carries no conserved phenylalanine or tryptophan at its end. The chain recombines TRBV29-1 with TRBJ2-5; D is uncertain. The germline V and J ends were trimmed by 5 bases and 0 bases, with 7 bases remaining between them. The CDR3 length is 12 residues. Germline CDR1 is SQVTM and CDR2 is ANQGSEA. The CDR3 sequence is CSVLENQETQYL. In DNA, the CDR3 is TGCAGCGTTCTGGAGAACCAAGAGACCCAGTACCTC.

Remarks on this clonotype: Compared with germline, one end of the junction differs, possibly owing to a read error. CDR3 bases: TGCGCCAACAGCCAAGCTCCAGGGGTCAACGAGCAGTACTTC. The encoded protein is CANSQAPGVNEQYF. The chain is built from TRBV4-1 and TRBJ2-7; D possibly corresponds to TRBD1 (6 bases). The CDR3 extends over 14 amino acids. Germline CDR1 reads MGHRA; CDR2 reads YSYEKL.

This clonotype was detected once. The genes are TRBV5-4 and TRBJ1-1; D is unclear. Germline-derived CDR1 and CDR2 are SGHNT and YYREEE (reference sequence). V was trimmed by 6 bases and J by 7 bases, leaving 22 bases between them. The CDR3 extends over 15 amino acids. The CDR3, as DNA: TGTGCCAGCACCTACTCCACGGTCCATGGATTTGAAGCTTTCTTT. It yields the protein CASTYSTVHGFEAFF.

This clonotype was seen many times. The chain recombines TRBV28 with TRBJ2-1; 9 nucleotides line up with TRBD2. There are 15 residues in the CDR3. Germline V gene lookup returns CDR1 MDHEN and CDR2 SYDVKM. V trimming: 2 bases; J trimming: 7 bases; junction bases outside the gene matches: 6. The CDR3 bases are TGTGCCAGCAGTTTAGTAGCGGGAGAGGGGAATGAGCAGTTCTTC. Translated, it gives CASSLVAGEGNEQFF.

To note about this clonotype: At one boundary the junction diverges from the germline segment, which might be a read error. The chain is built from TRBV4-3 and TRBJ2-1; 7 nucleotides match TRBD1. CDR1 and CDR2 (germline): LGHNA, YSLEER. This CDR3 is built from 16 residues. CDR3 loop: CASSQDVGGQYNEQFF. The CDR3 DNA follows: TGCGCCAGCAGCCAAGATGTAGGGGGCCAGTACAATGAGCAATTCTTC.

As concerns this clonotype: Being one base from a much bigger clone, this may be a read error. The V gene is TRBV11-2, the J gene TRBJ2-5, with TRBD1 identical over 11 bases. V lost 7 bases, J lost 2 bases, and 6 bases stayed unmatched. CDR1 SGHAT and CDR2 FQNNGV come from the germline V gene. The CDR3 has 15 residues. CDR3 nucleotide sequence: TGTGCCAGCAACAGGACAGGGGGCAGGCAAGAGACCCAGTACTTC. Amino acids: CASNRTGGRQETQYF.

This clonotype was detected many times. This chain links TRBV28 with TRBJ2-7, with D unclear. This CDR3 spans 13 amino acids. Trimming stripped 5 bases from V and 3 bases from J, with 11 bases between. CDR1 and CDR2 (germline): MDHEN, SYDVKM. CDR3 coding DNA: TGTGCCAGCAGTCCCGGCCTATACTACGAGCAGTACTTC. It translates to CASSPGLYYEQYF.

This clonotype was observed a handful of times. It may be a read error: a sequence one base away is much more abundant. V gene TRBV12-3 or TRBV12-4 combines with J gene TRBJ2-5; D might be TRBD1 or TRBD2, each matching 5 bases. This CDR3 contains 13 residues. CDR3 region: CVSSLIEGETQYF. CDR3 nucleotide sequence: TGTGTCAGCAGTTTAATTGAGGGGGAGACCCAGTACTTC.

This chain connects TRBV29-1 to TRBJ1-1; D ambiguous. The V gene lost 6 bases and the J gene lost 2 bases, with 16 bases spanning the gap. Germline loops: CDR1 SQVTM, CDR2 ANQGSEA. The CDR3 runs to 14 residues. The CDR3 nucleotides read TGCAGCGTCCGCCCGACCGGGAGAAACACTGAAGCTTTCTTT. It is translated as CSVRPTGRNTEAFF.

A remark on this clonotype: Relative to the germline gene, one junction end is altered; a read error may explain this. J is TRBJ2-7 and V is TRBV6-5, with D perhaps matching TRBD1 (6 bases). This CDR3 region has 15 residues. Germline V gene sequence: CDR1 MNHEY, CDR2 SVGAGI. The CDR3 nucleotides read TGTGCCAGCAGTTATCGGGCTAGCAGGGGCTACGAGCAATACTTC. It specifies CASSYRASRGYEQYF.

On this clonotype itself: This is likely a read error, given that the CDR3 carries no conserved phenylalanine or tryptophan at its end. The chain is built from TRBV5-4 and TRBJ2-2; no clear D gene. Germline CDR1 reads SGHNT; CDR2 reads YYREEE (reference sequence). There are 12 residues in the CDR3. The DNA of the CDR3 is TGTGCCAGTAGCTTATGGACGGGGGAGCTGTTTATT. It is translated as CASSLWTGELFI.

In regard to this clonotype: One end of the junction varies from germline; a read error may be responsible. This chain uses TRBV6-2 or TRBV6-3 with TRBJ2-4, with D possibly being TRBD1 or TRBD2 (5 bases each). Germline V gene sequence: CDR1 MNHEY, CDR2 SVGEGT. The CDR3 is made up of 15 amino acids. The DNA for the CDR3 is TGTGTCAGCAGCTACTCGAGGGGCAGAGGAAACATTCAGTACTTC. Translating gives CVSSYSRGRGNIQYF.

Notes on this clonotype: Likely a read error: the CDR3 ends without its conserved phenylalanine or tryptophan. The CDR3 loop reads CSAGGYIVQFL. CDR3 DNA: TGCAGCGCGGGTGGGTATATCGTGCAGTTCTTA. This chain links TRBV29-1 with TRBJ2-1; D is ambiguous. Germline CDR1 is SQVTM and CDR2 is ANQGSEA. There are 11 residues in the CDR3. Trimming pared 7 bases from V and 12 bases from J, leaving 16 bases between.

This clonotype was observed a few times. This sequence joins TRBV5-1 and TRBJ2-3; tentatively, D is TRBD2 (6 bases). Germline V lookup: CDR1 SGHRS, CDR2 YFSETQ. The CDR3 loop spans 13 amino acids. V lost 0 bases to trimming and J lost 6 bases, with 8 bases between them. The CDR3 region is CASSLDAGDTQYF. In nucleotides, the CDR3 is TGCGCCAGCAGCTTGGACGCGGGGGATACGCAGTATTTT.

Comment on this clonotype: Germline is not matched at one junction end, which may reflect a read error. The chain uses TRBV6-6 and TRBJ2-1, with D unresolved. Germline CDR1 MNHNY, CDR2 SVGAGI (reference sequence). CDR3 length: 13 residues. In DNA, the CDR3 is TGTGCCAGCAGTCTGGGCCTGTACAAAGAGCAGTTCTTC. Its protein is CASSLGLYKEQFF.